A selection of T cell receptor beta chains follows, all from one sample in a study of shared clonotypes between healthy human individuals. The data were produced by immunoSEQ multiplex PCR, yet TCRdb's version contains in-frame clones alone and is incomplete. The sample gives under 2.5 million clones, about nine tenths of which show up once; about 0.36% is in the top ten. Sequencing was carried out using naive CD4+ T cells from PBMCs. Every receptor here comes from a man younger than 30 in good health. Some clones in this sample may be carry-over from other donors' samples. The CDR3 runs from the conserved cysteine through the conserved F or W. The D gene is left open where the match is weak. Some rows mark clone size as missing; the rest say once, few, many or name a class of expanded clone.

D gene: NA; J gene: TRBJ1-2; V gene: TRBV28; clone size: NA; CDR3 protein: CASREGGDYGYTF; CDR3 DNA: TGTGCCAGCAGAGAGGGCGGCGACTATGGCTACACCTTC
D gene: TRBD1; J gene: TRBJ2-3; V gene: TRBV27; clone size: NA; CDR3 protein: CASQELTGAQYF; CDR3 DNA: TGTGCCAGCCAAGAGTTAACAGGGGCGCAGTATTTT
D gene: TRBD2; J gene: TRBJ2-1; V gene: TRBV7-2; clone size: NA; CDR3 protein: CASSQGVRLADNEQFF; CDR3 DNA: TGTGCCAGCAGCCAAGGGGTTCGGCTAGCGGACAATGAGCAGTTCTTC
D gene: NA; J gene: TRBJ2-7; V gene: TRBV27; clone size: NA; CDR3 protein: CASSLSNYEGDSREQYF; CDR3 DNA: TGTGCCAGCAGTTTATCGAATTATGAGGGAGATTCTCGGGAGCAGTACTTC
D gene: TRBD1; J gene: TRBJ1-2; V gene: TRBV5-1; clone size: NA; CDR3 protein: CASSLEGGGGLSGYTF; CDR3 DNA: TGCGCCAGCAGCTTGGAAGGAGGGGGCGGGCTCAGTGGCTACACCTTC
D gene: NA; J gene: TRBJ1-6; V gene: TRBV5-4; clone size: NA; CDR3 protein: CASSLGGGQNSPLHF; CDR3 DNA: TGTGCCAGCAGCTTGGGTGGGGGTCAGAATTCACCCCTCCACTTT
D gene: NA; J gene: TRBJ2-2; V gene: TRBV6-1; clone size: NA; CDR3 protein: CASSGRAPSNTGELFF; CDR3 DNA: TGTGCCAGCAGTGGCAGAGCGCCTTCGAACACCGGGGAGCTGTTTTTT
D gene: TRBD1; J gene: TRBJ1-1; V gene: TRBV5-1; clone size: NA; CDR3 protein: CASSSTTGTGKGVAFF; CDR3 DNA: TGCGCCAGCAGCTCCACGACCGGGACAGGAAAAGGGGTAGCTTTCTTT
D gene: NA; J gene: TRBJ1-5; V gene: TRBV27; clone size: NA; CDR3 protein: CASSFRSGDISNQPQHF; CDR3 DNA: TGTGCCAGCAGTTTCCGGTCAGGGGACATATCTAATCAGCCCCAGCATTTT
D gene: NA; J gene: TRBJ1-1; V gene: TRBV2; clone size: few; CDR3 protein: CASSEQGSMNTEAFF; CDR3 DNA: TGTGCCAGCAGTGAACAGGGTAGCATGAACACTGAAGCTTTCTTT
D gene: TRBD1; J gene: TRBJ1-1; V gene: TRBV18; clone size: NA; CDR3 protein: CASSPPTGGEASEAFF; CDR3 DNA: TGTGCCAGCTCACCCCCGACAGGGGGCGAGGCTTCTGAAGCTTTCTTT
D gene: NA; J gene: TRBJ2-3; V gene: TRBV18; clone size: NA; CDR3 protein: CASSPRMGASTDTQYF; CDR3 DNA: TGTGCCAGCTCACCACGGATGGGGGCCTCCACAGATACGCAGTATTTT
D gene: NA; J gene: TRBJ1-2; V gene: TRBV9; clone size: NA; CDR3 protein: CASSNIWGNYGYTF; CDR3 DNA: TGTGCCAGCAGCAATATCTGGGGAAACTATGGCTACACCTTC
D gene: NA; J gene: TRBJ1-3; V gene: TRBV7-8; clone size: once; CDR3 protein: CASFPLEGDSGNTIYF; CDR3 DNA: TGTGCCAGCTTCCCTTTAGAGGGCGACTCTGGAAACACCATATATTTT
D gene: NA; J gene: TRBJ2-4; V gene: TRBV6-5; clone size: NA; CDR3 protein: CASSPGDLGKNIQYF; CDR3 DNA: TGTGCCAGCAGCCCGGGGGACCTAGGGAAAAACATTCAGTACTTC
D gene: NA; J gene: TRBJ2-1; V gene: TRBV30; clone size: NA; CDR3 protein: CAWSVRSGGNEQFF; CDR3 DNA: TGTGCCTGGAGTGTAAGATCTGGAGGCAATGAGCAGTTCTTC
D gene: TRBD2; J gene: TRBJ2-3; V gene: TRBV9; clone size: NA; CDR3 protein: CASSADGGRRTDTQYF; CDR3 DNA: TGTGCCAGCAGCGCCGATGGCGGGAGACGCACAGATACGCAGTATTTT
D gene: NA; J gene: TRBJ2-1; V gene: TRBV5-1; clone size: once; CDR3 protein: CASSLGGDSTREQFF; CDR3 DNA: TGCGCCAGCAGCCTCGGTGGGGACTCGACCAGGGAGCAGTTCTTC
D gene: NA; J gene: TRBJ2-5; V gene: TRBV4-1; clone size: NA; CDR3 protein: CASSQAPETTQYF; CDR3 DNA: TGCGCCAGCAGCCAAGCCCCGGAGACCACCCAGTACTTC
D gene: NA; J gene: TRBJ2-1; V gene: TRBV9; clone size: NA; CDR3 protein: CASSVSDSNEQFF; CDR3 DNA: TGTGCCAGCAGCGTGTCGGATTCCAATGAGCAGTTCTTC